These 3 T cell receptor beta chains originate from one sample sequenced in a study of blood T cell repertoires in COVID-19. The protocol was immunoSEQ multiplex PCR, while the TCRdb copy is restricted to in-frame clones and leaves out a portion. This sample has some 400,000 clones, with approximately 91% found just once. The specimen was PBMCs or T cells enriched from blood (not recorded which). The receptors were sampled from a woman aged 40-49 years who had been exposed to COVID-19.

The chain carries TRBV24-1 and TRBJ2-7; possibly TRBD2 for D (6 bases). Per the germline V gene, CDR1 is KGHDR and CDR2 is SFDVKD. V lost 3 bases and J lost 2, with 13 bases in between. The CDR3 length is 15 residues. The CDR3 bases are TGTGCCACCAGTGATGGCGGGACTCCTCCCTACGAGCAGTACTTC. It codes for CATSDGGTPPYEQYF.

The V call is TRBV5-1, the J call TRBJ2-3; a possible D gene is TRBD2 (5 bases). V was shortened by 1 base and J by 5 bases, with 14 bases between the two germline ends. CDR3 size: 15 residues. The V gene's germline CDR1 is SGHRS and CDR2 YFSETQ. The CDR3 loop is CASSLMASSQDTQYF. For the CDR3, the DNA is TGCGCCAGCAGCTTGATGGCTAGCTCACAAGATACGCAGTATTTT.

The V gene is TRBV19, the J gene TRBJ1-5, with TRBD1 as a possible D gene (6 bases). V was clipped by 0 bases and J by 3 bases, with 18 bases between them. The CDR3 has 18 amino acids. The germline V gene has CDR1 LNHDA and CDR2 SQIVND (reference sequence). The CDR3 loop is CASSIELGGVGDNQPQHF. The CDR3 DNA sequence: TGTGCCAGTAGTATAGAATTAGGGGGGGTCGGGGACAATCAGCCCCAGCATTTT.